These 13 T cell receptor beta chains share one sample of origin, sequenced in a study of cytomegalovirus exposure and HLA in healthy donors. PCR amplification relied on 60 Vbeta primers (plus 13 Jbeta primers). The repertoire was sequenced with immunoSEQ multiplex PCR; TCRdb's copy has only in-frame clones and lacks some. Among approximately 190,000 clones, roughly 81% were seen once, and the ten largest hold less than 2.5%. Sequencing was carried out using PBMCs. The receptors come from a woman aged 25 to 45 in good health and CMV-seropositive.

This sequence joins TRBV7-2 and TRBJ1-1, with 8 bases fitting TRBD1. The germline CDR1 and CDR2 sequences are SGHTA and FQGNSA. This CDR3 region has 14 residues. Germline trimming cut 3 bases from V and 5 bases from J; bases unmatched to any gene: 5. In DNA, the CDR3 is TGTGCCAGCAGCTTGAACAGGGGGAGAACTGAAGCTTTCTTT. This translates into CASSLNRGRTEAFF.

The chain carries TRBV28 and TRBJ1-4; 8 bases are shared with TRBD1. J was trimmed by 7 bases and V by 3 bases; bases with no gene match: 7. This CDR3 has 15 residues. Germline V gene data show CDR1 as MDHEN and CDR2 as SYDVKM. DNA of the CDR3: TGTGCCAGCAGTTTCACAGGGGGGGACGGTGAAAAACTGTTTTTT. Translated, it gives CASSFTGGDGEKLFF. The full variable domain, in which reference TRBV28 and TRBJ1-4 provide the parts outside the CDR3, is DVKVTQSSRYLVKRTGEKVFLECVQDMDHENMFWYRQDPGLGLRLIYFSYDVKMKEKGDIPEGYSVSREKKERFSLILESASTNQTSMYLCASSFTGGDGEKLFFGSGTQLSVL.

The rearrangement links TRBV7-2 to TRBJ2-7; no reliable D call. Trimming stripped 5 bases from V and 1 base from J, with 15 bases between. CDR3 length: 15 amino acids. Germline V lookup: CDR1 SGHTA, CDR2 FQGNSA. Here the CDR3 DNA reads TGTGCCAGCAGCCCGACTGTCCTTCCGTCCTACGAGCAGTACTTC. Translation gives CASSPTVLPSYEQYF.

The sample holds a few counts of this clone. The gene calls are TRBV7-2 and TRBJ1-2, with 8 bases lining up with TRBD1. The J segment lost 7 bases and the V segment lost 1 base, leaving 5 bases of the junction unmatched. The germline V gene has CDR1 SGHTA and CDR2 FQGNSA. The CDR3 runs 14 residues. Here the CDR3 DNA reads TGTGCCAGCAGCTTAGGCCAGGGGGCAGGTGGCTACACCTTC. Translated: CASSLGQGAGGYTF. Full variable domain (outside the CDR3, taken from reference TRBV7-2 and TRBJ1-2): GAGVSQSPSNKVTEKGKDVELRCDPISGHTALYWYRQSLGQGLEFLIYFQGNSAPDKSGLPSDRFSAERTGGSVSTLTIQRTQQEDSAVYLCASSLGQGAGGYTFGSGTRLTVV.

The sample holds one count of this clone. This rearrangement joins TRBV5-5 to TRBJ2-7; TRBD1 matches at 7 bases. CDR1 SGHKS and CDR2 YYEKEE come from the germline V gene (reference sequence). With V trimmed by 3 bases and J by 4 bases, 7 bases remained unmatched. CDR3 length: 14 amino acids. The CDR3 is CASSYWTGMYEQYF. The CDR3, as DNA: TGTGCCAGCAGCTATTGGACAGGAATGTACGAGCAGTACTTC.

This clone occurred once. CDR3: CASSQGLAGANVLTF. CDR3 coding DNA: TGTGCCAGCAGCCAAGGACTAGCTGGGGCCAACGTCCTGACTTTC. J is TRBJ2-6 and V is TRBV6-5; TRBD2 agrees at 7 bases. Germline V gene data show CDR1 as MNHEY and CDR2 as SVGAGI. V shed 6 bases and J 2 bases; nucleotides not matched to a gene: 4. The CDR3 loop spans 15 amino acids.

The chain links TRBV18 to TRBJ1-2; TRBD1 might be the D (5 bases). This CDR3 comprises 17 residues. The ends were cut back, 1 base at V and 0 bases at J, with 15 bases in the middle. Per the germline V gene, CDR1 is KGHSH and CDR2 is LQKENI. This CDR3 is CASSPLNRREANYGYTF. In DNA form, the CDR3 reads TGTGCCAGCTCACCACTGAACAGGAGGGAAGCTAACTATGGCTACACCTTC. The variable domain in full, with the rest retrieved from reference TRBV18 and TRBJ1-2, is NAGVMQNPRHLVRRRGQEARLRCSPMKGHSHVYWYRQLPEEGLKFMVYLQKENIIDESGMPKERFSAEFPKEGPSILRIQQVVRGDSAAYFCASSPLNRREANYGYTFGSGTRLTVV.

This chain joins TRBV4-1 and TRBJ2-1, with D unresolved. CDR1 is MGHRA, CDR2 YSYEKL, per germline. The V gene lost 1 base and the J gene lost 7 bases, with 20 bases spanning the gap. This CDR3 has 17 residues. The CDR3 protein is CASSQVLGLEPGNEQFF. The CDR3 bases are TGCGCCAGCAGCCAAGTACTTGGCTTAGAACCCGGGAATGAGCAGTTCTTC.

The CDR3: CASSLDRVGDTQYF. The CDR3 nucleotides read TGTGCCAGCAGCTTGGACAGGGTTGGAGATACGCAGTATTTT. The chain carries TRBV6-5 and TRBJ2-3, with 8 positions matching TRBD1. CDR1 is MNHEY, CDR2 SVGAGI, per germline. V lost 6 bases and J lost 5; bases outside the gene matches: 7. The CDR3 loop spans 14 amino acids.

This chain joins TRBV6-1 and TRBJ2-7, with 7 positions matching TRBD2. The V and J ends lost 4 bases and 1 base, in that order; junction bases with no gene match: 10. There are 16 residues in the CDR3. Germline V gives CDR1 MNHNS, CDR2 SASEGT. CDR3 amino acids: CASSVTLAAHSYEQYF. DNA for the CDR3: TGTGCCAGCAGTGTAACGCTAGCGGCACATTCCTACGAGCAGTACTTC.

The genes are TRBV18 and TRBJ2-7, with TRBD1 identical over 12 bases. The ends lost 3 bases at V and 7 bases at J; junction bases unmatched: 7. Looked up from germline, CDR1 is KGHSH and CDR2 is LQKENI. The CDR3 has 15 residues. CDR3 protein: CASSPTGTGGYEQYF. The DNA of the CDR3 is TGTGCCAGCTCACCGACCGGGACAGGGGGCTATGAGCAGTACTTC.

This clone was found a few times. The V call is TRBV5-8, the J call TRBJ2-6, with D possibly TRBD1 on 5 matching bases. V was shortened by 2 bases and J by 2 bases, with 11 bases between the two germline ends. This CDR3 region has 16 residues. Germline CDR1 reads SGHTS; CDR2 reads YDEGEE. In DNA, the CDR3 is TGTGCCAGCAGCTTCAGGGTTGGAGCTGGGGCCAACGTCCTGACTTTC. It is translated as CASSFRVGAGANVLTF.

The chain uses TRBV18 and TRBJ2-2; D ambiguous. The germline V gene has CDR1 KGHSH and CDR2 LQKENI. The CDR3 has 14 residues. The ends were cut back, 0 bases at V and 1 base at J, with 3 bases in the middle. CDR3 loop: CASSPPLNTGELFF. The CDR3, as DNA: TGTGCCAGCTCACCACCCTTGAACACCGGGGAGCTGTTTTTT.